What follows describes a single T cell receptor beta chain. A Seattle source enrolled patients during active infection and followed them longitudinally. The CDR3 has 16 residues. The V and J ends lost 5 bases and 0 bases respectively, with 13 bases between them. Germline CDR1 is LNHDA and CDR2 is SQIVND (reference sequence). This table comes from immunoSEQ multiplex PCR, and its TCRdb copy is limited to in-frame clones, with some not included. The table lists around 38,000 clones, 70% to 90% of them singletons, with roughly 4.5% in the top ten. This sample stems from a study of blood T cell repertoires in COVID-19. On the study more broadly: COVID-19 samples collected from the United States, Italy and Spain covered acute and convalescent phases. PBMCs, B-cell-depleted T cells, or T cells provided the cDNA or gDNA that made up the material.

The sequenced sample was peripheral blood. The TCR originated in a man aged 55 to 70 with COVID-19, enrolled during active disease. The V and J genes are TRBV19 and TRBJ1-4, with a tentative D call TRBD1 (5 bases). In DNA form, the CDR3 reads TGTGCCAGTAGTCTGGCAGGGTCGGCAACTAATGAAAAACTGTTTTTT. Translated: CASSLAGSATNEKLFF.